What follows is one T cell receptor beta chain and its context. Its antigen is unknown. The sample comes from a study of monozygotic twins with inflammatory bowel disease (dated by TCRdb to about 2019). With respect to the entire study: In total, about 28 monozygotic twin pairs made up the full study: 19 Danish pairs, all IBD-discordant, plus nine German pairs, of which four were IBD-concordant and five were IBD-discordant. Each individual had, on average, about 151 000 unique TCRalpha sequences and 181 000 unique TCRbeta sequences available for analysis. The search for disease-associated traits relied mainly on comparing IBD patients with their genetically identical healthy co-twins within discordant pairs. Study-level results and caveats: Because patients were on differing immunosuppressive treatments, the repertoires may have picked up extra background noise and inter-individual variability. A decrease in TCRbeta repertoire diversity, as measured by inverse Simpson index, was observed in IBD patients compared with their healthy co-twins. Different T cell subtypes could not be distinguished in the analysis. No single strong signal or clonotype linked to IBD turned up in the results, so the idea that one exists was not supported. No difference in repertoire similarity was observed between concordant and discordant twins, possibly owing to limited statistical power. IBD patients shared fewer clonotypes with other individuals than healthy twins did, most markedly in patients showing signs of disease activity.

A roughly 2.5 ml peripheral blood sample was drawn into PAXgene tubes per donor and stored at -80°C. Without any T cell sorting, total RNA was extracted from whole blood using the PAXgene blood miRNA kit on an automated QIAcube. Deep TCRalpha and TCRbeta repertoire profiling with unique molecular barcoding was performed on peripheral blood of monozygotic twin pairs concordant or discordant for inflammatory bowel disease. Smoking habits were recorded for all twin pairs, and individuals were classified as current, former or never smokers. Libraries were constructed by 5' RACE. Each TCR library was prepared from 3,500 to 4,500 ng of total RNA. For each sample, cDNA was synthesized in eight separate reactions using SMARTScribe reverse transcriptase. During cDNA synthesis, unique molecular identifiers containing a 6-nucleotide sample barcode were introduced by template switching. Two nested PCRs of approximately 16 and 10 cycles amplified the TCRalpha and TCRbeta cDNA, and bead purification followed each PCR. Before amplification, the cDNA was treated with uracil DNA-glycosylase and purified using the QIAquick PCR purification kit. In the second PCR, Illumina TruSeq-compatible adapters and sample-specific barcodes were added. Library quality and concentration were assessed using TapeStation and Qubit, and roughly 5.5 ng of each library was pooled. The pooled libraries were sequenced with 2 x 100 bp reads and custom sequencing primers on an Illumina HiSeq2500 single-index Rapid Run. From the authors' description of their analysis: PCR and sequencing errors were corrected by UMI-based consensus assembly using MiGEC version 1.2.6. MiXCR version 2.1.1 was used for V(D)J alignment, clonotype assembly and CDR3 extraction. Gene usage, clonotype sharing and MAIT/NKT TCR abundance were normalised by analysing the top 1000, 10 000 and 20 000 clonotypes per sample. Diversity was computed as the inverse Simpson index with the vegan R package after downsampling to 27 000 UMIs. Paired Mann-Whitney U tests were applied to discordant twin pairs, with Benjamini-Hochberg correction for multiple testing. TCRdb reanalyzed the reads, keeping one entry per CDR3 protein sequence and omitting DNA. TCRdb's processing, not the authors' own work, is the source of the V and J calls. This sample's clone table shows approximately 200,000 distinct CDR3 sequences. In total, the top ten clones hold approximately 1.6% of the sample.

The cysteine opens and the phenylalanine closes a CDR3 of 14 amino acids. Only the protein is available. Taken from the germline V gene (reference sequence), the CDR1 and CDR2 loops are MNHEY and SMNVEV. This receptor was obtained from a human donor with ulcerative colitis or Crohn's disease, or a healthy co-twin of an affected twin (not recorded which). The sequence joins TRBV27 to TRBJ2-3; the TRBD1 assignment by TCRdb is unverifiable without DNA. The source material was blood. The CDR3 protein is CASSLLVGADTQYF.